Below, 9 T cell receptor beta chains from the same sample are listed, as sequenced in a study of T cell responses to AZD1222 COVID-19 vaccine. Produced via immunoSEQ multiplex PCR; TCRdb's table is partial and in-frame only. This sample has approximately 130,000 clones, with nearly 90% found just once. Sequenced here: peripheral blood, sampled 28 days after the second AZD1222 dose. These receptors were obtained from an adult who received the AZD1222 COVID-19 vaccine.

This rearrangement joins TRBV19 to TRBJ2-5; 12 bases fit TRBD2. This CDR3 region has 16 residues. CDR1 and CDR2 (germline): LNHDA, SQIVND (reference sequence). V was pared by 8 bases and J by 4 bases, with 11 bases of the junction left unmatched. DNA for the CDR3: TGTGCCAGTGGGATCCCTAGCGGGAGGGCCTTAGAGACCCAGTACTTC. Translation: CASGIPSGRALETQYF.

The gene calls are TRBV28 and TRBJ1-2, with D unclear. The CDR3 covers 10 residues. Per germline, CDR1 MDHEN and CDR2 SYDVKM. CDR3 DNA sequence: TGTGGGTTCCTTGATAGTGGCTACACCTTC. Its protein is CGFLDSGYTF.

The rearrangement uses TRBV19 and TRBJ1-1, with TRBD1 as a possible D gene (5 bases). This CDR3 comprises 13 residues. Germline V gene sequence: CDR1 LNHDA, CDR2 SQIVND (reference sequence). V lost 11 bases and J lost 3, with 16 bases in between. CDR3 region: CAAGRGLYTEAFF. The CDR3 DNA sequence: TGTGCCGCGGGGAGGGGTCTCTACACTGAAGCTTTCTTT.

This sequence joins TRBV5-1 and TRBJ2-1; D gene ambiguous. This CDR3 has 13 amino acids. Germline V CDR1 and CDR2: SGHRS, YFSETQ. Trimming pared 0 bases from V and 8 bases from J, leaving 9 bases between. CDR3 DNA sequence: TGCGCCAGCAGCTTGGTTGGGTACGATGAGCAGTTCTTC. This codes for CASSLVGYDEQFF.

This chain joins TRBV28 and TRBJ1-4, with D tentatively TRBD1 (5 bases). The CDR3 length is 12 residues. Germline assignment: CDR1 MDHEN and CDR2 SYDVKM. The V end lost 6 bases, the J end lost 7 bases, and 9 bases lay between the germline ends. The DNA for the CDR3 is TGTGCCAGCAGGGGGCCGGGTGAAAAACTGTTTTTT. This codes for CASRGPGEKLFF.

This chain uses TRBV19 with TRBJ1-5, with a tentative D call TRBD1 (6 bases). Trimming took off 5 bases at V and 5 bases at J, with 10 bases between the two ends. Germline CDR1 reads LNHDA; CDR2 reads SQIVND (reference sequence). The CDR3 spans 13 residues. The DNA for the CDR3 is TGTGCCAGTAGTTTACAGGGCGATCAGCCCCAGCATTTT. It specifies CASSLQGDQPQHF. The whole variable domain, filled in from reference TRBV19 and TRBJ1-5, reads DGGITQSPKYLFRKEGQNVTLSCEQNLNHDAMYWYRQDPGQGLRLIYYSQIVNDFQKGDIAEGYSVSREKKESFPLTVTSAQKNPTAFYLCASSLQGDQPQHFGDGTRLSIL.

The chain has TRBV25-1 and TRBJ1-1; 7 bases map to TRBD1. The CDR3 is made up of 11 amino acids. Germline values: CDR1 MGHDK, CDR2 SYGVNS. V gave up 11 bases and J gave up 10 bases; unmatched junction bases: 10. CDR3 in DNA: TGTGCCGCCAGACAGGGTCGGGTAGCTTTCTTT. Translating gives CAARQGRVAFF.

This clone is judged medium-sized. V usage is TRBV7-9 and J usage is TRBJ2-7, with 7 bases identical to TRBD1. Germline V gives CDR1 SEHNR, CDR2 FQNEAQ (reference sequence). The CDR3 is 13 residues long. The V gene end was trimmed by 5 bases and the J gene end by 6 bases; junction bases not matched to a gene: 7. CDR3 sequence reads: CASSLGDSREQYF. In nucleotides, the CDR3 is TGTGCCAGCAGCCTCGGGGACAGTCGCGAGCAGTACTTC.

The J gene is TRBJ1-4, the V gene TRBV6-6; D ambiguous. Germline values: CDR1 MNHNY, CDR2 SVGAGI (reference sequence). V lost 6 bases, J lost 6 bases, and 11 bases lay in between. The CDR3 spans 13 residues. DNA of the CDR3: TGTGCCAGCAGGGACCGGGATGATGAAAAACTGTTTTTT. This translates into CASRDRDDEKLFF.